This TCR beta chain was recovered during a study of blood T cell repertoires in COVID-19 (dated by TCRdb to the early 2020s). General notes on the study: Samples from collaborators originated in the United States, Italy and Spain and spanned both the acute and convalescent phases of COVID-19. Samples came from the ongoing ImmuneRACE study (first 160 participants) plus 1,254 subjects from 6 global collaborators. Nearly every sample came with metadata listing a de-identified subject ID, COVID-19 status, age in years and sex. Deeply sampled blood TCRbeta repertoires from subjects exposed to, actively infected with, or recovered from COVID-19 were included in the dataset. The prospective study material was composed of cDNA or gDNA derived from T cells, B-cell-depleted T cells, or PBMCs. A freely available public database, intended as a resource for researchers studying the immune response to SARS-CoV-2, is where the repertoires were released. Where HLA class I and class II types were available, the types were taken from metadata supplied by the sample provider, not from assay-based typing.

The germline V gene provides CDR1 SQVTM and CDR2 ANQGSEA. The germline ends are 13 bases apart after V is trimmed by 4 bases and J by 4 bases. The CDR3 starts with the cysteine, ends with the phenylalanine, and has 13 residues. Here the CDR3 DNA is all that survives: 39 bases in frame from base 1. The collaborating institutions used their own protocols to collect whole blood in K2EDTA tubes. For TCRbeta analysis, collaborator samples were shipped as frozen whole blood, as isolated PBMCs, or as DNA extracted from either sample type. Details on this clone: Its specific antigen is unknown. Base quality data are lacking; no much larger clone is found one base away.

Study-wide conclusions, independent of this receptor: The quantity of clinical and demographic metadata differed by source and by participant and was supplied without curation.

TCRbeta CDR3 regions were amplified from genomic DNA by means of the immunoSEQ Assay, a bias-controlled multiplex PCR. From the authors' description of their analysis: The number of nucleated cells in each sample was estimated from the amplification of reference gene primers within the assay. To quantify the absolute abundance of each unique TCRbeta CDR3 rearrangement, sequence reads were collapsed and filtered. For each sample, productive Simpson clonality was calculated as the square root of Simpson's diversity index across productive rearrangements. Entries here come from immuneACCESS through TCRdb and include only in-frame sequences with V and J called. Some clones fail to appear in such tables; in the studies checked, an unresolved V gene covers under half of the shortfall, and the cause of the remainder is unknown. V, J and clone size reflect that table, while D and trimming were determined from the DNA. The sample data list 150,000 to 200,000 clones, and over 80% of these were observed just once. The top ten clonotypes cover 1.6% of the sample.

The chain was built from TRBV29-1 and TRBJ1-2; TRBD1 is a weak D gene call, 5 bases matching. Sample: peripheral blood. The source of this sequence is a woman between 50 and 59 years old with acute or convalescent COVID-19. The CDR3 region has the sequence CSVAGGRSYGYTF. The nucleotides read TGCAGCGTTGCCGGGGGTAGGAGCTATGGCTACACCTTC.